These 19 T cell receptor beta chains came from one sample sequenced in a study of cytomegalovirus exposure and HLA in healthy donors. The PCR ran on 60 Vbeta and 13 Jbeta primers. Measured with immunoSEQ multiplex PCR; TCRdb has only the in-frame clones, and not every one. The table includes 100,000 to 150,000 clones, around 80% detected once. Sample: PBMCs. The receptors originated from a woman aged 40-49 years in good health and CMV-seronegative.

Only one count was recorded for this clone. The CDR3 nucleotides are TGTGCCAGCAGTTATGAGGGAGCGAACACCGGGGAGCTGTTTTTT. Its translation: CASSYEGANTGELFF. The J gene is TRBJ2-2, the V gene TRBV6-6; D might be TRBD2 (5 bases). V gave up 3 bases and J gave up 0 bases, with 8 bases separating them. Germline CDR1 is MNHNY and CDR2 is SVGAGI (reference sequence). This CDR3 is 15 amino acids long.

This chain joins TRBV19 and TRBJ2-1; D is perhaps TRBD2 (6 bases). Germline-derived CDR1 and CDR2 are LNHDA and SQIVND (reference sequence). The V end was cut by 4 bases, the J end by 2 bases, with 21 bases between. The CDR3 is made up of 18 amino acids. CDR3 nucleotides: TGTGCCAGTAGTACTGCAAAAGGGCAGACTAGGGCCTACAATGAGCAGTTCTTC. Its protein product is CASSTAKGQTRAYNEQFF.

V and J are TRBV10-3 and TRBJ2-2; maybe TRBD2 (6 bases). Germline V lookup: CDR1 ENHRY, CDR2 SYGVKD. The CDR3 is made up of 16 amino acids. V gave up 0 bases and J gave up 4 bases, with 12 bases separating them. CDR3 nucleotides: TGTGCCATCAGTGAGTCGACCTTCGGGGGCACCGGGGAGCTGTTTTTT. This gives the protein CAISESTFGGTGELFF.

This sequence joins TRBV4-2 and TRBJ2-7; D gene unclear. The germline V gene has CDR1 LGHNA and CDR2 YNFKEQ. The CDR3 covers 14 residues. V dropped 3 bases and J dropped 1 base, with 10 bases sitting between them. The CDR3 nucleotides read TGTGCCAGCAGCCACTCTATCGGTTCCTACGAGCAGTACTTC. This gives the protein CASSHSIGSYEQYF.

To note about this clone: One end of the junction is discordant with germline, which a read error may explain. V gene TRBV15 combines with J gene TRBJ2-6; 9 bases align to TRBD1. The CDR3 is 18 residues long. The germline V gene has CDR1 LNHNV and CDR2 YYDKDF (reference sequence). CDR3 nucleotide sequence: TGTGCCACCAGCAGGGGAGGGACAGGGCTCTCTGGGGCCAACGGCCTGACTTTC. Translation: CATSRGGTGLSGANGLTF.

This rearrangement joins TRBV10-3 to TRBJ1-6; D is uncertain. V was shortened by 0 bases and J by 2 bases, with 5 bases between the two germline ends. Germline CDR1 and CDR2: ENHRY and SYGVKD. The CDR3 extends over 15 amino acids. CDR3 region: CAISESAAYNSPLHF. Here the CDR3 DNA reads TGTGCCATCAGTGAGTCGGCAGCCTATAATTCACCCCTCCACTTT.

This chain joins TRBV7-2 and TRBJ1-6; D not resolved. The CDR3 sequence is 15 residues long. V was clipped by 5 bases and J by 9 bases, with 17 bases between them. CDR1 is SGHTA and CDR2 is FQGNSA in the germline V gene. Written as DNA, the CDR3 is TGTGCCAGCAGCCCCGACGCCCTGGGAGGTTCACCCCTCCACTTT. Protein: CASSPDALGGSPLHF.

This sequence joins TRBV28 and TRBJ2-7; D is ambiguous. Looked up from germline, CDR1 is MDHEN and CDR2 is SYDVKM. The CDR3 contains 13 residues. The V end lost 5 bases, the J end lost 7 bases, and 15 bases lay between the germline ends. CDR3 DNA sequence: TGTGCCAGCAGTCGTGGCGTGGGCGCAGAGCAGTACTTC. Translated: CASSRGVGAEQYF.

The V call is TRBV5-1, the J call TRBJ2-1; TRBD2 agrees at 7 bases. CDR3 length equals 17 residues. Germline-derived CDR1 and CDR2 are SGHRS and YFSETQ. V lost 4 bases to trimming and J lost 3 bases; unmatched junction nucleotides: 13. CDR3 nucleotides: TGCGCCAGCAGCCCTGGGGTGCTCGCGGGAGACTACAATGAGCAGTTCTTC. Translation gives CASSPGVLAGDYNEQFF. Combining the CDR3 with reference TRBV5-1 and TRBJ2-1 gives the whole variable domain KAGVTQTPRYLIKTRGQQVTLSCSPISGHRSVSWYQQTPGQGLQFLFEYFSETQRNKGNFPGRFSGRQFSNSRSEMNVSTLELGDSALYLCASSPGVLAGDYNEQFFGPGTRLTVL.

The chain employs TRBV6-5 and TRBJ2-2, with a tentative D call TRBD1 (5 bases). The CDR3 totals 15 residues. The ends were cut back, 5 bases at V and 2 bases at J, with 12 bases in the middle. The germline V gene has CDR1 MNHEY and CDR2 SVGAGI. CDR3 in amino acids: CASSRTRLNTGELFF. The CDR3 DNA is TGTGCCAGCAGTAGGACACGACTTAACACCGGGGAGCTGTTTTTT.

In this sample, this clone turned up a few times. The chain recombines TRBV19 with TRBJ2-5; TRBD1 might be the D (5 bases). CDR3 size: 14 residues. V shed 2 bases and J shed 3 bases, with 10 bases lying between them. Germline values: CDR1 LNHDA, CDR2 SQIVND (reference sequence). CDR3 nucleotide sequence: TGTGCCAGTAGTATACCGTCCAGGGAAGAGACCCAGTACTTC. Amino acid sequence: CASSIPSREETQYF.

With regard to this clone: The sample has other DNA sequences that encode this CDR3 too. The chain uses TRBV9 and TRBJ2-7; TRBD1 aligns across 7 bases. Germline V lookup: CDR1 SGDLS, CDR2 YYNGEE. The CDR3 spans 15 residues. Trimming cost V 0 bases and J 1 base; bases outside gene matches: 4. CDR3 residues: CASSVAWDSSYEQYF. The CDR3 nucleotides read TGTGCCAGCAGCGTAGCCTGGGACAGTTCCTACGAGCAGTACTTC.

This clone was found a few times. This chain connects TRBV4-1 to TRBJ1-1; 7 bases are shared with TRBD1. CDR1 and CDR2 (germline): MGHRA, YSYEKL. The CDR3 has 17 residues. V trimming: 0 bases; J trimming: 0 bases; junction bases outside the gene matches: 7. The CDR3 reads CASSQDMGQLMNTEAFF. The CDR3 DNA is TGCGCCAGCAGCCAAGATATGGGACAGCTTATGAACACTGAAGCTTTCTTT.

The J gene is TRBJ2-3, the V gene TRBV5-6; TRBD2 matches 7 bases. The CDR3 sequence is 16 residues long. The V segment lost 0 bases and the J segment 4 bases; nucleotides outside the gene matches: 8. In germline, CDR1 is SGHDT, CDR2 YYEEEE. CDR3 nucleotide sequence: TGTGCCAGCAGCTTGGTACCGGGGGGTCGGGCAGATACGCAGTATTTT. Translation gives CASSLVPGGRADTQYF.

As to this clone: A junction end diverges from the germline sequence, so it may reflect a read error. V is TRBV27 and J is TRBJ2-6, with D maybe TRBD1 (5 bases). The CDR3 has 15 residues. CDR1 MNHEY and CDR2 SMNVEV come from the germline V gene (reference sequence). CDR3 protein: CASRETASGADVLTF. Here the CDR3 DNA reads TGTGCCAGCAGAGAAACAGCCTCTGGGGCCGACGTCCTGACTTTC.

The V gene is TRBV28, the J gene TRBJ1-2; the D gene is possibly TRBD1 (6 bases). CDR1 is MDHEN and CDR2 is SYDVKM in the germline V gene. Trimming pared 3 bases from V and 8 bases from J, leaving 13 bases between. This CDR3 region has 13 residues. As DNA, the CDR3 is TGTGCCAGCAGTTTGGGGGGGCAGCGGGGCTACACCTTC. Translation: CASSLGGQRGYTF.

In nucleotides, the CDR3 is TGTGCCAGCCTGGCTCCCGGGACAGCCTACGAGCAGTACTTC. The encoded protein is CASLAPGTAYEQYF. This chain links TRBV2 with TRBJ2-7; TRBD1 aligns across 7 bases. The junction had 9 bases not matched to a gene; V was cut back by 8 bases and J by 2 bases. CDR1 is SNHLY, CDR2 FYNNEI, per germline. The CDR3 is made up of 14 amino acids. The full variable domain, in which reference TRBV2 and TRBJ2-7 provide the parts outside the CDR3, is EPEVTQTPSHQVTQMGQEVILRCVPISNHLYFYWYRQILGQKVEFLVSFYNNEISEKSEIFDDQFSVERPDGSNFTLKIRSTKLEDSAMYFCASLAPGTAYEQYFGPGTRLTVT.

The rearrangement links TRBV13 to TRBJ2-7; 10 bases line up with TRBD2. Looked up from germline, CDR1 is PRHDT and CDR2 is FYEKMQ (reference sequence). The V gene end was trimmed by 5 bases and the J gene end by 6 bases; junction bases not matched to a gene: 7. The CDR3 extends over 14 amino acids. The CDR3 sequence: CASSLGLAGVEQYF. CDR3 DNA sequence: TGTGCCAGCAGCCTCGGGCTAGCGGGAGTCGAGCAGTACTTC.

The CDR3 region is CASSEAMGGGNSPLHF. DNA of the CDR3: TGTGCCAGCAGTGAAGCCATGGGGGGAGGAAATTCACCCCTCCACTTT. The chain joins TRBV2 to TRBJ1-6; TRBD1 is a possible D gene (5 bases). Germline-derived CDR1 and CDR2 are SNHLY and FYNNEI. V lost 0 bases and J 7 bases, leaving 13 bases between the germline ends. The CDR3 has 16 residues.